Shown below are 15 T cell receptor beta chains from a single sample sequenced in a study of blood T cell repertoires in COVID-19. Measured with immunoSEQ multiplex PCR; TCRdb has only the in-frame clones, and not every one. This table has about 180,000 clones, around 76% appearing once. Material for sequencing was peripheral blood. These receptors came from a woman in her seventies with acute or convalescent COVID-19.

The gene calls are TRBV24-1 and TRBJ2-1; 10 nucleotides align to TRBD1. CDR1 KGHDR and CDR2 SFDVKD come from the germline V gene. The ends lost 6 bases at V and 4 bases at J; junction bases unmatched: 2. The CDR3 length is 14 residues. CDR3 region: CATSPGQGYNEQFF. Written as DNA, the CDR3 is TGTGCCACCAGTCCGGGACAGGGGTACAATGAGCAGTTCTTC.

The rearrangement uses TRBV28 and TRBJ2-7, with 10 bases lining up with TRBD2. Germline V CDR1 and CDR2: MDHEN, SYDVKM. J gave up 0 bases and V 7 bases, and 0 bases lay outside the gene matches. The CDR3 is 13 amino acids. The CDR3: CASTSGSSYEQYF. DNA of the CDR3: TGTGCCAGCACTAGCGGGAGCTCCTACGAGCAGTACTTC.

CDR3: CASSLVPSGRVNEQFF. The CDR3 DNA is TGTGCCAGCAGCTTAGTCCCTAGCGGGAGGGTCAATGAGCAGTTCTTC. The rearrangement uses TRBV7-2 and TRBJ2-1; 12 nucleotides line up with TRBD2. CDR1 SGHTA and CDR2 FQGNSA come from the germline V gene. V lost 1 base, J lost 6 bases, and 4 bases stayed unmatched. This CDR3 contains 16 residues.

The rearrangement joins TRBV5-1 to TRBJ2-7, with 7 bases lining up with TRBD1. J gave up 8 bases and V 0 bases, and 11 bases lay outside the gene matches. Germline V gene sequence: CDR1 SGHRS, CDR2 YFSETQ. This CDR3 has 15 residues. The CDR3 protein is CASSLAAQGKGKQYF. For the CDR3, the DNA is TGCGCCAGCAGCTTGGCGGCACAGGGGAAGGGAAAGCAGTACTTC.

The chain employs TRBV4-1 and TRBJ1-6; D possibly corresponds to TRBD1 (6 bases). V dropped 7 bases and J dropped 3 bases, with 13 bases sitting between them. Germline values: CDR1 MGHRA, CDR2 YSYEKL. The CDR3 runs 15 residues. CDR3 in DNA: TGCGCCAGCACCCCTACAGGGTTCTATAATTCACCCCTCCACTTT. It is translated as CASTPTGFYNSPLHF.

The CDR3 DNA reads as TGTGCCAGCAGCCCCCTGACCGGAGGAGGCACAGATACGCAGTATTTT. Its protein is CASSPLTGGGTDTQYF. This sequence joins TRBV3-1 (or the pseudogene TRBV3-2) and TRBJ2-3; D possibly corresponds to TRBD2 (5 bases). The germline gives CDR1 LGHDT, CDR2 YNNKEL (reference sequence). The V gene lost 4 bases and the J gene lost 1 base, with 15 bases spanning the gap. This CDR3 has 16 amino acids.

The DNA for the CDR3 is TGTGCCAGCAGACCGGACAGAACAGGGTACACTGAAGCTTTCTTT. Translation gives CASRPDRTGYTEAFF. This chain joins TRBV28 and TRBJ1-1; maybe TRBD1 (6 bases). Trimming removed 6 bases from V and 3 bases from J, with 17 bases in between. Germline assignment: CDR1 MDHEN and CDR2 SYDVKM. The CDR3 extends over 15 amino acids.

A single count supports this clone. The genes are TRBV28 and TRBJ1-2, with 7 bases that match TRBD1. Germline assignment: CDR1 MDHEN and CDR2 SYDVKM. The V segment lost 5 bases and the J segment 2 bases; nucleotides outside the gene matches: 5. This CDR3 contains 14 residues. The CDR3 DNA follows: TGTGCCAGCAGTATCCCGGGACAGAACTATGGCTACACCTTC. Translating gives CASSIPGQNYGYTF.

The genes are TRBV27 and TRBJ1-5; TRBD1 might be the D (5 bases). The CDR3 contains 14 residues. The germline CDR1 and CDR2 sequences are MNHEY and SMNVEV (reference sequence). Trimming removed 6 bases at V and 7 bases at J, with 16 bases between. Written as DNA, the CDR3 is TGTGCCAGCAGCCGGATTCAAAGGGGACAGCCCCAGCATTTT. Protein: CASSRIQRGQPQHF.

This clone was detected a few times. The CDR3 nucleotides read TGTGCCAGCAGCTTTACAGGTTTGAACACTGAAGCTTTCTTT. This translates into CASSFTGLNTEAFF. The chain has TRBV11-2 and TRBJ1-1, with D possibly TRBD1 on 5 matching bases. Germline V gene sequence: CDR1 SGHAT, CDR2 FQNNGV. V was clipped by 3 bases and J by 0 bases, with 8 bases between them. The CDR3 has 14 amino acids.

A remark on this clone: At one end the junction does not follow the germline gene, possibly because of a read error. V usage is TRBV10-2 and J usage is TRBJ1-3, with 9 bases that match TRBD1. In germline, CDR1 is WSHSY, CDR2 SAAADI. The CDR3 runs to 14 residues. CDR3 DNA: TGCGCCAGCAGTGAGTCGGGACAGGGTCCCCGAGGGGATTTT. Translation: CASSESGQGPRGDF.

V and J are TRBV14 and TRBJ2-2, with unresolved D. Germline V gene sequence: CDR1 SGHDN, CDR2 FVKESK. The CDR3 covers 14 residues. V lost 1 base and J lost 3, with 6 bases in between. The CDR3 sequence is CASSQVRDTGELFF. The CDR3 DNA follows: TGTGCCAGCAGCCAAGTTAGAGACACCGGGGAGCTGTTTTTT.

The genes are TRBV5-6 and TRBJ1-6, with TRBD1 identical over 12 bases. Per germline, CDR1 SGHDT and CDR2 YYEEEE. This CDR3 comprises 18 residues. Trimming at V came to 2 bases and at J to 9 bases, leaving 12 bases not matched to a gene. CDR3 sequence reads: CASSFGTGGGSIPSPLHF. Here the CDR3 DNA reads TGTGCCAGCAGCTTTGGGACAGGGGGCGGTTCCATCCCTTCACCCCTCCACTTT.

The chain uses TRBV5-4 and TRBJ1-1; D may be TRBD1 (6 bases). CDR1 and CDR2 from the germline V gene are SGHNT and YYREEE (reference sequence). The CDR3 is 12 amino acids. Trimming stripped 10 bases from V and 0 bases from J, with 10 bases between. The CDR3 is CAAGTMNTEAFF. CDR3 sequence (DNA): TGTGCCGCCGGGACAATGAACACTGAAGCTTTCTTT.

The chain combines TRBV21-1 with TRBJ2-2; the D call TRBD2 from the table was never checked on the DNA. TRBV21-1 is flagged as a pseudogene. The CDR3 has 14 amino acids. This chain's CDR3 is CASNETSGSGELFF. DNA for the CDR3: TGTGCCAGCAACGAGACTAGCGGGAGTGGGGAGCTGTTTTTT.